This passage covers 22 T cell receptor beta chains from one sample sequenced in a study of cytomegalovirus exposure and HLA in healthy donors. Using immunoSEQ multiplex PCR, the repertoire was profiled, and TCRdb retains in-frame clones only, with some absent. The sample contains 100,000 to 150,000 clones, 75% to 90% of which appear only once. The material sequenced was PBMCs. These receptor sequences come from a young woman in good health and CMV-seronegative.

CDR3 nucleotides: TGTGCCAGCAGCAGACTACAGGGCAATGAGCAGTTCTTC. Translation gives CASSRLQGNEQFF. V and J are TRBV6-4 and TRBJ2-1, with D possibly matching TRBD1 (6 bases). Germline V gene sequence: CDR1 MRHNA, CDR2 SNTAGT. Between the trimmed V and J ends, which lost 6 bases and 6 bases, there was a span of 12 bases. The CDR3 has 13 amino acids.

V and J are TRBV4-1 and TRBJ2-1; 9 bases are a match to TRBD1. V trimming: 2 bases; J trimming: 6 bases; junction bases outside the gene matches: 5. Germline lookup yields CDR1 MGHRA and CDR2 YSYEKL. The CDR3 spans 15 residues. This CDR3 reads CASSQLGTGSNEQFF. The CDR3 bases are TGCGCCAGCAGCCAACTCGGGACAGGGAGCAATGAGCAGTTCTTC.

The CDR3 loop is CASSVGGGGTEAFF. As DNA, the CDR3 is TGTGCCAGTAGTGTCGGTGGGGGGGGCACTGAAGCTTTCTTT. The chain joins TRBV19 to TRBJ1-1; tentatively, D is TRBD1 (5 bases). The germline gives CDR1 LNHDA, CDR2 SQIVND (reference sequence). V was shortened by 5 bases and J by 4 bases, with 14 bases between the two germline ends. This CDR3 contains 14 residues.

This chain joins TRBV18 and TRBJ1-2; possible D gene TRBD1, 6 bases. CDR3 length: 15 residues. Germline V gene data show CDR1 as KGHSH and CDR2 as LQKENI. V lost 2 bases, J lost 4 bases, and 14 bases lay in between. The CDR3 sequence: CASSPDTIGGYGYTF. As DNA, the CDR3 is TGTGCCAGCTCACCAGACACCATAGGGGGCTATGGCTACACCTTC.

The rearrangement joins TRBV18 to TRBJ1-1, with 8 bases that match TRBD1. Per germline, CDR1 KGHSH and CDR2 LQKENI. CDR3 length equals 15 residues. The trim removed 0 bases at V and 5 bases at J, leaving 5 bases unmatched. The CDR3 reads CASSPPQGAGTEAFF. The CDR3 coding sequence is TGTGCCAGCTCACCACCTCAGGGGGCCGGTACTGAAGCTTTCTTT. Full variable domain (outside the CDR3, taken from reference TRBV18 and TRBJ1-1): NAGVMQNPRHLVRRRGQEARLRCSPMKGHSHVYWYRQLPEEGLKFMVYLQKENIIDESGMPKERFSAEFPKEGPSILRIQQVVRGDSAAYFCASSPPQGAGTEAFFGQGTRLTVV.

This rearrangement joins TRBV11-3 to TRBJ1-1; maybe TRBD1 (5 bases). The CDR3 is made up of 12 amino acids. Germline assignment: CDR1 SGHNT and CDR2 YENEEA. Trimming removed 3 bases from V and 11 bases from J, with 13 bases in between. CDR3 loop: CASSFQGDGAFF. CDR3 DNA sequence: TGTGCCAGCAGCTTTCAGGGCGACGGGGCTTTCTTT.

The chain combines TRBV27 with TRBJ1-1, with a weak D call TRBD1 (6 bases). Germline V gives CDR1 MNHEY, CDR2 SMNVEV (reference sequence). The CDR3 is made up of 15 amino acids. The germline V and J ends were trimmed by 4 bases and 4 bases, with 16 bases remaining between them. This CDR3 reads CASSSPVGGSTEAFF. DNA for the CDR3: TGTGCCAGCAGTTCCCCAGTAGGGGGAAGCACTGAAGCTTTCTTT.

CDR3 sequence (DNA): TGTGCCAGCAGTTCTCCGGGACTAGCGCCCACAGATACGCAGTATTTT. Translating it yields CASSSPGLAPTDTQYF. The chain links TRBV6-5 to TRBJ2-3; TRBD2 matches at 10 bases. This CDR3 spans 16 amino acids. V was clipped by 4 bases and J by 2 bases; unmatched bases: 6. Per the germline V gene, CDR1 is MNHEY and CDR2 is SVGAGI.

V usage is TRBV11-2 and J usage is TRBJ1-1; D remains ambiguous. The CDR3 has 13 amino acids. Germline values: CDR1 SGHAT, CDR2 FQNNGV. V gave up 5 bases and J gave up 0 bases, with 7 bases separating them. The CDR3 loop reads CASSPRLNTEAFF. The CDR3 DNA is TGTGCCAGCAGCCCCCGTTTGAACACTGAAGCTTTCTTT.

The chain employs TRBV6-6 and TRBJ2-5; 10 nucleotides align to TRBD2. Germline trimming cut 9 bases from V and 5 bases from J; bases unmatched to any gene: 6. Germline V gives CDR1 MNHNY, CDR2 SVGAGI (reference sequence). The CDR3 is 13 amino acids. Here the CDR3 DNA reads TGTGCCAGTCTAGCGGGAGAAGGGGAGACCCAGTACTTC. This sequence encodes CASLAGEGETQYF.

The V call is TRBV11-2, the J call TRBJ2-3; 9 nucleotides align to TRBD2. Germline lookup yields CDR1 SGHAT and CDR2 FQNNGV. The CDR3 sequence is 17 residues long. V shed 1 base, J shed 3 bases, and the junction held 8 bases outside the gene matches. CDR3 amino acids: CASSLVPSGRTTDTQYF. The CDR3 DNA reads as TGTGCCAGCAGCTTAGTCCCCAGCGGGAGGACGACAGATACGCAGTATTTT.

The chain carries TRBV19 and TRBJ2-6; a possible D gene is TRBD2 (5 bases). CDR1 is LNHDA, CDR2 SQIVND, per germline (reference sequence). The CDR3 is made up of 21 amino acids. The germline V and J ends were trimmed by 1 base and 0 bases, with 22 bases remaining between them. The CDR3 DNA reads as TGTGCCAGTAGTATAGGTGCCCTATCGGCGGGTCCTTACTCTGGGGCCAACGTCCTGACTTTC. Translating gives CASSIGALSAGPYSGANVLTF.

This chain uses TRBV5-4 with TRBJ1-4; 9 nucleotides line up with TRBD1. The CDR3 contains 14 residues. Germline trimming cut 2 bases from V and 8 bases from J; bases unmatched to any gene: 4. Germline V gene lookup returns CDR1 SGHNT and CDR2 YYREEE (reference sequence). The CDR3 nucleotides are TGTGCCAGCAGCTTACAGGGGGCCGGGGAAAAACTGTTTTTT. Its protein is CASSLQGAGEKLFF.

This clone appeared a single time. The chain's CDR3 is CAISVPAGSNEQFF. The CDR3 region has the DNA TGTGCCATCAGTGTTCCGGCAGGGTCCAATGAGCAGTTCTTC. The genes are TRBV10-3 and TRBJ2-1; TRBD1 is a possible D gene (5 bases). This CDR3 is built from 14 residues. The V end lost 4 bases, the J end lost 6 bases, and 13 bases lay between the germline ends. Germline CDR1 reads ENHRY; CDR2 reads SYGVKD.

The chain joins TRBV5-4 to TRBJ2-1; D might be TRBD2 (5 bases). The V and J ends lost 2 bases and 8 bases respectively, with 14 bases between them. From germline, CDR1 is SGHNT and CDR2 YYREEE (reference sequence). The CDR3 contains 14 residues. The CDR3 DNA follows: TGTGCCAGCAGCTTTGCGGCTGGAGGCGATGAGCAGTTCTTC. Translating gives CASSFAAGGDEQFF. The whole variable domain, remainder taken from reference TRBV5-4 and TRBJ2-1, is ETGVTQSPTHLIKTRGQQVTLRCSSQSGHNTVSWYQQALGQGPQFIFQYYREEENGRGNFPPRFSGLQFPNYSSELNVNALELDDSALYLCASSFAAGGDEQFFGPGTRLTVL.

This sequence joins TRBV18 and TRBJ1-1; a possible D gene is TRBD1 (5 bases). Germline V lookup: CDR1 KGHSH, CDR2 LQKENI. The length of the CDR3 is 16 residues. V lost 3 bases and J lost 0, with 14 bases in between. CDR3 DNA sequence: TGTGCCAGCTCACCTTCCCAGACAGACTTGAACACTGAAGCTTTCTTT. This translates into CASSPSQTDLNTEAFF.

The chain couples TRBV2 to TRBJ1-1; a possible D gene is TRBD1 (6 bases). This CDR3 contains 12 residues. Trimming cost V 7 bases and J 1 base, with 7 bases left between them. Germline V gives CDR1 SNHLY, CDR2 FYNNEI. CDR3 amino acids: CASTTGNTEAFF. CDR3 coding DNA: TGTGCCAGCACGACAGGGAACACTGAAGCTTTCTTT.

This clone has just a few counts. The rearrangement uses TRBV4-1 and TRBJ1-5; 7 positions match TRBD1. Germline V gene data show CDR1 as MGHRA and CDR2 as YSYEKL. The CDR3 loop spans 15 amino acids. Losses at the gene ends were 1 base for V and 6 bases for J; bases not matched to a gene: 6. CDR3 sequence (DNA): TGCGCCAGCAGCCAAGTGGGAACAGGGGCTCAGCCCCAGCATTTT. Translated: CASSQVGTGAQPQHF.

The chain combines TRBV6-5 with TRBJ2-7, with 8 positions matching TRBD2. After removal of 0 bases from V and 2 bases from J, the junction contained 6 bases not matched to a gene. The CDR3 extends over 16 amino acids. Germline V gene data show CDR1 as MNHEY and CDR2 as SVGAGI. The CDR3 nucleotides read TGTGCCAGCAGTTACTCGACTAGCGTTACTACCTACGAGCAGTACTTC. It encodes CASSYSTSVTTYEQYF.

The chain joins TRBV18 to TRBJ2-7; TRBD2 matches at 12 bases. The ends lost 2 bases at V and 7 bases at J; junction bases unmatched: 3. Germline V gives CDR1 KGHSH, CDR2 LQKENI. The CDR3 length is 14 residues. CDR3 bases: TGTGCCAGCTCACCAGGACTAGCGGGACTTGAGCAGTACTTC. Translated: CASSPGLAGLEQYF.

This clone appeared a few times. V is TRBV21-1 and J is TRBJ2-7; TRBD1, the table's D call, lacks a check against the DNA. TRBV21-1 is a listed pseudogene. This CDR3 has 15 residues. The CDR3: CASSKEGQGRYEQYF. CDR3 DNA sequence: TGTGCCAGCAGCAAAGAGGGACAGGGCAGATACGAGCAGTACTTC.

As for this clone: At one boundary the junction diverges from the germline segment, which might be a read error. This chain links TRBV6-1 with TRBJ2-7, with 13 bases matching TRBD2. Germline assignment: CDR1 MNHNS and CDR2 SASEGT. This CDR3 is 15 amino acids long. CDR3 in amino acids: CASSIPGLAGSGVNF. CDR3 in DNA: TGTGCCAGCAGTATACCGGGACTAGCGGGATCGGGAGTTAACTTC.